These T cell receptor beta chains were read from a single sample in a study of blood T cell repertoires in COVID-19. Measured with immunoSEQ multiplex PCR; TCRdb has only the in-frame clones, and not every one. The data contain 360,000 or so clones, almost 90% of them singletons. The specimen was PBMCs or T cells enriched from blood (not recorded which). The receptors come from a woman younger than 45 who had been exposed to COVID-19. Each CDR3 is given with its conserved first and last residue. The D gene is left open where the match is weak. Clone size appears in some rows only: once, few, many, or a class for an expanded clone.

V	D	size	J	DNA	CDR3
TRBV28	.	.	TRBJ2-7	TGTGCCAGCAGTAGGTATGCGACAGAAGTTCGGCAGTACTTC	CASSRYATEVRQYF
TRBV6-5	TRBD1	.	TRBJ2-5	TGTGCCAGCAGTTACCCCGCAGGGGGCATAGAGACCCAGTACTTC	CASSYPAGGIETQYF
TRBV30	.	.	TRBJ1-6	TGTGCCTGGAGTGTACAGGCAAATTCACCCCTCCACTTT	CAWSVQANSPLHF
TRBV29-1	TRBD1	.	TRBJ1-1	TGCAGCGTTGCCACCGGGACAGCTGAAGCTTTCTTT	CSVATGTAEAFF
TRBV15	.	.	TRBJ1-5	TGTGCCACCAGCAGAGATCGGGGACAAGGCGGCAATCAGCCCCAGCATTTT	CATSRDRGQGGNQPQHF
TRBV12-3/TRBV12-4	.	.	TRBJ2-7	TGTGCCAGCAGCGGGTACAGGGCCGGCGAGCAGTACTTC	CASSGYRAGEQYF
TRBV19	.	.	TRBJ1-5	TGTGCCAGTAGTATAGACCCTGCCAGGGAAGGAAATCAGCCCCAGCATTTT	CASSIDPAREGNQPQHF
TRBV28	TRBD1	once	TRBJ2-5	TGTGCCAGCAGTTCCAAGGACAGGGGCAAAGAGACCCAGTACTTC	CASSSKDRGKETQYF
TRBV7-9	TRBD1	.	TRBJ1-1	TGTGCCAGCAGCCCCGACAGGGGGAAGACTGAAGCTTTCTTT	CASSPDRGKTEAFF
TRBV19	.	.	TRBJ2-2	TGTGCCAGTATCCAGGGCAGTGGCACCGGGGAGCTGTTTTTT	CASIQGSGTGELFF
TRBV6-1	TRBD1	.	TRBJ2-7	TGTGCCAGCAGTACGAGGGGGCGATACGAGCAGTACTTC	CASSTRGRYEQYF
TRBV5-4	TRBD2	few	TRBJ2-5	TGTGCCAGCAGCTTGGCGGGACTAGGGTCAGAGACCCAGTACTTC	CASSLAGLGSETQYF
TRBV29-1	.	.	TRBJ2-5	TGCAGCGTTACGCCGGGACTTCAAGAGACCCAGTACTTC	CSVTPGLQETQYF
TRBV18	TRBD1	.	TRBJ1-1	TGTGCCAGCTCACCACCCCCCCCGAGGACAGGGGACACTGAAGCTTTCTTT	CASSPPPPRTGDTEAFF
TRBV27	TRBD1	.	TRBJ1-1	TGTGCCAGCAGCCTCAGGGGGATGAACACTGAAGCTTTCTTT	CASSLRGMNTEAFF
TRBV11-2	.	once	TRBJ2-7	TGTGCCAGCAGCTTAGTAACAGGGTTAGGGTACGAGCAGTACTTC	CASSLVTGLGYEQYF
TRBV6-1	TRBD1	.	TRBJ1-2	TGTGCCAGCAGTGAAGCGAGGGGGCTTGGCTATGGCTACACCTTC	CASSEARGLGYGYTF
TRBV19	TRBD2	.	TRBJ2-7	TGTGCCAGCACCTACGCTAGCGGGCTATTTTACGAGCAGTACTTC	CASTYASGLFYEQYF
TRBV7-9	.	.	TRBJ1-1	TGTGCCAGCAGCCCCACTCCCGGGACTACGAACACTGAAGCTTTCTTT	CASSPTPGTTNTEAFF
TRBV4-1	TRBD2	few	TRBJ2-5	TGCGCCAGCAGCCCCCCGGGGGGGGTACACCAAGAGACCCAGTACTTC	CASSPPGGVHQETQYF
TRBV5-5	.	.	TRBJ1-5	TGTGCCAGCACCCGGGGATTCGGGCAGCCCCAGCATTTT	CASTRGFGQPQHF
TRBV19	TRBD1	.	TRBJ1-2	TGTGCCAGTAGTACCTCGGGACAGGGAGTCCGGTATGGCTACACCTTC	CASSTSGQGVRYGYTF
TRBV27	TRBD1	.	TRBJ2-1	TGTGCCAGCAGTTTAATAGGGACAGGGATTTACAATGAGCAGTTCTTC	CASSLIGTGIYNEQFF